A single sample gave rise to the 27 T cell receptor beta chains below, sequenced in a study of T-cell memory formation after mild COVID-19. TCRdb used MiXCR to reprocess the 5' RACE reads, holding one entry per CDR3 protein. The table includes hundreds of thousands of distinct CDR3 sequences, over 15% detected once. Sequenced: PBMCs or a T cell subset sorted from them (not recorded which). The receptor set was obtained from a man in his late teens or twenties who had mild COVID-19 (a few samples of this study predate the infection). Cell type and time point are not known.

The chain has TRBV27 and TRBJ2-7; 9 bases match TRBD1. The CDR3 runs 15 residues. V lost 6 bases and J lost 2; bases outside the gene matches: 8. CDR1 and CDR2 from the germline V gene are MNHEY and SMNVEV (reference sequence). The CDR3: CASSPGTGITYEQYF. The CDR3 DNA reads as TGTGCCAGCAGCCCCGGGACAGGGATTACCTACGAGCAGTACTTC.

This chain joins TRBV20-1 and TRBJ1-2, with D maybe TRBD1 (6 bases). From germline, CDR1 is DFQATT and CDR2 SNEGSKA (reference sequence). This CDR3 has 12 amino acids. Trimming pared 2 bases from V and 3 bases from J, leaving 7 bases between. This chain's CDR3 is CSARKGDYGYTF. CDR3 bases: TGCAGTGCTAGAAAGGGGGACTATGGCTACACCTTC.

This clonotype was picked up a small number of times. This chain links TRBV25-1 with TRBJ2-2; D uncertain. V lost 1 base and J 7 bases, leaving 10 bases between the germline ends. The germline CDR1 and CDR2 sequences are MGHDK and SYGVNS. CDR3 length: 14 residues. The CDR3 here is CASSESVNRGELFF. The CDR3 bases are TGTGCCAGCAGTGAATCGGTGAATCGCGGGGAGCTGTTTTTT.

There are a few counts of this clonotype. The chain employs TRBV7-6 and TRBJ1-6; TRBD1 agrees at 8 bases. This CDR3 has 15 residues. Germline loops: CDR1 SGHVS, CDR2 FNYEAQ. With 3 bases clipped from V and 11 bases from J, the junction kept 9 bases outside the gene matches. In DNA, the CDR3 is TGTGCCAGCAGCTTGGTTGGACAGGGAAGCACACCCCTCCACTTT. Encoded protein: CASSLVGQGSTPLHF.

On this clonotype itself: A junction end diverges from the germline sequence, so it may reflect a read error. The V and J genes are TRBV7-7 and TRBJ2-3; unclear D gene. The CDR3 has 13 amino acids. Per the germline V gene, CDR1 is SSHAT and CDR2 is FNYEAQ (reference sequence). The CDR3 DNA reads TGTGCTAGCAGCTTAGTCCACACAGATACGCAGTATTTT. It translates to CASSLVHTDTQYF.

Only a few counts were recorded for this clonotype. The chain employs TRBV14 and TRBJ2-7; 12 bases match TRBD2. The CDR3 is 15 amino acids. J was trimmed by 4 bases and V by 3 bases; bases with no gene match: 4. Looked up from germline, CDR1 is SGHDN and CDR2 is FVKESK. This CDR3 reads CASSQGLAGPYEQYV. The CDR3 DNA is TGTGCCAGCAGCCAGGGACTAGCGGGTCCGTACGAGCAGTACGTC.

V usage is TRBV24-1 and J usage is TRBJ2-5, with D uncertain. The CDR3 runs 15 residues. Germline CDR1 KGHDR, CDR2 SFDVKD. The V end was cut by 5 bases, the J end by 0 bases, with 12 bases between. CDR3 nucleotides: TGTGCCACCAGTGCCGTTACTAAGTACCAAGAGACCCAGTACTTC. Protein: CATSAVTKYQETQYF.

V is TRBV9 and J is TRBJ1-3; TRBD1 matches 7 bases. Trimming took 0 bases from V and 4 from J; bases not matched to a gene: 4. Germline CDR1 is SGDLS and CDR2 is YYNGEE. The CDR3 loop spans 15 amino acids. The CDR3 spells CASSVGQGGGNTIYF. The CDR3 region has the DNA TGTGCCAGCAGCGTAGGACAGGGCGGAGGAAACACCATATATTTT.

This chain connects TRBV2 to TRBJ2-1, with D unresolved. The CDR3 totals 11 residues. The V gene's germline CDR1 is SNHLY and CDR2 FYNNEI. V gave up 8 bases and J gave up 10 bases, with 12 bases separating them. CDR3 bases: TGTGCCAGCTGGCTATCATGGGAGCAGTTCTTC. It specifies CASWLSWEQFF.

This chain joins TRBV12-3 or TRBV12-4 and TRBJ2-3; TRBD2 might be the D (5 bases). The CDR3 totals 14 residues. The V and J ends lost 5 bases and 3 bases respectively, with 12 bases between them. This CDR3 reads CASSPGRETDTQYF. The CDR3 coding sequence is TGTGCCAGCAGTCCCGGAAGGGAGACAGATACGCAGTATTTT.

This clonotype was seen more than once but under ten times. The chain recombines TRBV12-3 or TRBV12-4 with TRBJ1-3; D gene ambiguous. The CDR3 is 14 amino acids. Trimming shortened V by 2 bases and J by 0 bases, and 5 bases separated the two germline ends. CDR3 residues: CASSLPASGNTIYF. CDR3 nucleotide sequence: TGTGCCAGCAGTTTACCGGCCTCTGGAAACACCATATATTTT.

The J gene is TRBJ1-2, the V gene TRBV4-1, with 8 bases matching TRBD1. Germline CDR1 is MGHRA and CDR2 is YSYEKL. CDR3 length: 15 residues. V shed 4 bases, J shed 4 bases, and the junction held 8 bases outside the gene matches. As DNA, the CDR3 is TGCGCCAGCAGCCTCACCGACAGGGGACGCTATGGCTACACCTTC. It encodes CASSLTDRGRYGYTF.

This clonotype was detected only a few times. The CDR3: CASGRAGTYEQYF. DNA for the CDR3: TGTGCCAGCGGTCGGGCAGGGACCTACGAGCAGTACTTC. The genes are TRBV27 and TRBJ2-7; D possibly corresponds to TRBD1 (5 bases). Germline values: CDR1 MNHEY, CDR2 SMNVEV (reference sequence). The CDR3 runs to 13 residues. The V end lost 8 bases, the J end lost 2 bases, and 13 bases lay between the germline ends.

CDR3 DNA: TGCGCCAGCAGCGTCGCAGGCCTCGCTGAAGCTTTCTTT. It translates to CASSVAGLAEAFF. The chain employs TRBV5-1 and TRBJ1-1; the D is unclear. The CDR3 has 13 residues. V lost 4 bases, J lost 6 bases, and 13 bases lay in between. Germline lookup yields CDR1 SGHRS and CDR2 YFSETQ.

This clonotype was seen repeatedly, ten times or more. The CDR3, as DNA: TGTGCCAGCAGCCGCGAGTCGGGTGGCTACACCTTC. Its translation is CASSRESGGYTF. This chain uses TRBV12-3 or TRBV12-4 with TRBJ1-2, with D uncertain. The CDR3 spans 12 residues. Trimming removed 6 bases from V and 7 bases from J, with 12 bases in between.

The rearrangement joins TRBV7-2 to TRBJ2-5; 8 nucleotides align to TRBD1. Germline assignment: CDR1 SGHTA and CDR2 FQGNSA. With V trimmed by 3 bases and J by 2 bases, 8 bases remained unmatched. The CDR3 is 16 amino acids. The CDR3 is CASSLSTGVGQETQYF. DNA of the CDR3: TGTGCCAGCAGCTTGTCGACAGGGGTGGGGCAAGAGACCCAGTACTTC. Drawing the rest from reference TRBV7-2 and TRBJ2-5, the complete variable domain is GAGVSQSPSNKVTEKGKDVELRCDPISGHTALYWYRQSLGQGLEFLIYFQGNSAPDKSGLPSDRFSAERTGGSVSTLTIQRTQQEDSAVYLCASSLSTGVGQETQYFGPGTRLLVL.

The J gene is TRBJ2-7, the V gene TRBV7-2; the D is unclear. Germline V gene lookup returns CDR1 SGHTA and CDR2 FQGNSA. The germline V and J ends were trimmed by 1 base and 6 bases, with 10 bases remaining between them. CDR3 length: 13 amino acids. The CDR3 sequence: CASSLEVRSEQYV. The DNA for the CDR3 is TGTGCCAGCAGCTTAGAGGTACGCTCCGAGCAGTACGTC.

This chain connects TRBV7-6 to TRBJ1-5; D remains ambiguous. The CDR3 covers 16 residues. Per germline, CDR1 SGHVS and CDR2 FNYEAQ. Trimming removed 5 bases from V and 3 bases from J, with 17 bases in between. CDR3 in amino acids: CASSPQTRGNNQPQHF. CDR3 coding DNA: TGTGCCAGCAGCCCCCAAACGCGGGGTAACAATCAGCCCCAGCATTTT.

This clonotype has a handful of counts. V usage is TRBV5-1 and J usage is TRBJ2-7; D possibly uses TRBD1 or TRBD2 (6 bases each). CDR1 and CDR2 from the germline V gene are SGHRS and YFSETQ. Trimming took 1 base from V and 4 from J, leaving 12 bases between them. The CDR3 spans 14 residues. As DNA, the CDR3 is TGCGCCAGCAGCTTGACCCCGGGGGCTTACGAGCAGTACTTC. Translation gives CASSLTPGAYEQYF.

V usage is TRBV2 and J usage is TRBJ1-1; D remains unclear. With 8 bases removed from V and 0 bases from J, the gap between germline ends came to 7 bases. From germline, CDR1 is SNHLY and CDR2 FYNNEI. The length of the CDR3 is 12 residues. The CDR3 loop reads CASWSMNTEAFF. CDR3 sequence (DNA): TGTGCCAGCTGGTCGATGAACACTGAAGCTTTCTTT.

The genes are TRBV20-1 and TRBJ2-3; D is uncertain. V was clipped by 5 bases and J by 6 bases, with 9 bases between them. The CDR3 has 11 amino acids. Per the germline V gene, CDR1 is DFQATT and CDR2 is SNEGSKA (reference sequence). For the CDR3, the DNA is TGCAGTGCTTTGGATGTGGATACGCAGTATTTT. As protein: CSALDVDTQYF.

The chain uses TRBV20-1 and TRBJ2-3, with D possibly being TRBD1 or TRBD2 (5 bases each). Trimming took 6 bases from V and 1 from J, leaving 17 bases between them. Germline V gene data show CDR1 as DFQATT and CDR2 as SNEGSKA (reference sequence). The CDR3 runs to 15 residues. The CDR3 DNA reads TGCAGTGCCCCGGGACCCACAAGGGGCACAGATACGCAGTATTTT. Residues: CSAPGPTRGTDTQYF.

This clonotype was observed a handful of times. This chain connects TRBV29-1 to TRBJ2-3; perhaps TRBD2 as D (6 bases). The CDR3 runs 14 residues. The germline gives CDR1 SQVTM, CDR2 ANQGSEA. Trimming left V 4 bases short and J 0 bases short, with 11 bases between. The CDR3 loop reads CSVALEGSTDTQYF. CDR3 nucleotides: TGCAGCGTTGCTTTGGAGGGGAGCACAGATACGCAGTATTTT.

By share, this clonotype counts as medium-sized. The chain combines TRBV5-1 with TRBJ2-4; no reliable D call. Germline V gene lookup returns CDR1 SGHRS and CDR2 YFSETQ. The CDR3 spans 17 residues. Trimming stripped 0 bases from V and 0 bases from J, with 13 bases between. CDR3 sequence (DNA): TGCGCCAGCAGCTTGGCTTTTGAGAAGGCAGCCAAAAACATTCAGTACTTC. Translated: CASSLAFEKAAKNIQYF. The whole variable domain, filled in from reference TRBV5-1 and TRBJ2-4, reads KAGVTQTPRYLIKTRGQQVTLSCSPISGHRSVSWYQQTPGQGLQFLFEYFSETQRNKGNFPGRFSGRQFSNSRSEMNVSTLELGDSALYLCASSLAFEKAAKNIQYFGAGTRLSVL.

Only a few counts were recorded for this clonotype. The chain has TRBV20-1 and TRBJ2-3; 7 positions agree with TRBD1. V dropped 3 bases and J dropped 6; count of bases not matched to a gene: 15. The germline CDR1 and CDR2 sequences are DFQATT and SNEGSKA (reference sequence). This CDR3 region has 16 residues. CDR3 DNA: TGCAGTGCTAGGGATATAGACAGGGCCTCGATTGATACGCAGTATTTT. The encoded protein is CSARDIDRASIDTQYF.

The genes are TRBV10-3 and TRBJ2-6; D is unclear. Trimming took off 7 bases at V and 2 bases at J, with 12 bases between the two ends. The CDR3 covers 15 residues. Germline-derived CDR1 and CDR2 are ENHRY and SYGVKD. The CDR3 nucleotides are TGTGCCATCAACCCGGGTTTGACTGGGGCCAACGTCCTGACTTTC. Translation: CAINPGLTGANVLTF.

The rearrangement links TRBV9 to TRBJ2-5; the match to TRBD2 covers 11 bases. Trimming at V came to 4 bases and at J to 3 bases, leaving 5 bases not matched to a gene. The V gene's germline CDR1 is SGDLS and CDR2 YYNGEE. This CDR3 is 15 amino acids long. CDR3 sequence reads: CASSTGTSGKETQYF. CDR3 bases: TGTGCCAGCAGCACCGGGACTAGCGGTAAAGAGACCCAGTACTTC.